Listed below are T cell receptor beta chains from one sample, sequenced in a study of sequential checkpoint blockade in melanoma. The assay was immunoSEQ multiplex PCR, and TCRdb's table has in-frame clones only and misses some. The table lists tens of thousands of clones, roughly 80% of them singletons, with around 25% in the top ten. The sample in question was CD8+ T cells sorted from blood (inferred from file names), obtained from a patient given nivolumab and ipilimumab in sequence. The origin of the receptors is a human donor with melanoma. CDR3s include the opening cysteine and the closing phenylalanine or tryptophan. D genes are given only for firm matches. Size is omitted from some rows. Given values are once, few, many or a class for expanded clones.

>TRBV18|TRBD2|TRBJ2-7|.
CASSSSGTGRPGLAETYEQYF
TGTGCCAGCTCATCTTCCGGGACAGGGAGACCGGGACTAGCGGAGACCTACGAGCAGTACTTC
>TRBV10-3|.|TRBJ1-5|few
CAISRDSEGSNQPQHF
TGTGCCATCAGCCGGGACTCAGAAGGGAGCAATCAGCCCCAGCATTTT
>TRBV30|.|TRBJ2-1|few
CAWSQGIPFF
TGTGCCTGGAGTCAGGGGATCCCGTTCTTC
>TRBV27|TRBD1|TRBJ1-5|.
CASRIGGGNQPQHF
TGTGCCAGCAGAATAGGGGGCGGGAATCAGCCCCAGCATTTT
>TRBV27|TRBD1|TRBJ2-2|.
CASSHGTGGAWTGELFF
TGTGCCAGCAGTCACGGGACAGGGGGGGCGTGGACCGGGGAGCTGTTTTTT
>TRBV27|.|TRBJ2-7|.
CASRVVGGRNEQYF
TGTGCCAGCAGGGTGGTTGGAGGGCGCAACGAGCAGTACTTC
>TRBV28|.|TRBJ2-1|.
CASSLQSYNEQFF
TGTGCCAGCAGTTTACAGTCCTACAATGAGCAGTTCTTC
>TRBV6-9|TRBD1|TRBJ2-7|few
CASSTGQTYSYEQYF
TGTGCCAGCAGCACGGGACAGACCTACTCCTACGAGCAGTACTTC
>TRBV4-1|TRBD2|TRBJ2-2|.
CASSQFVTSGDNANTGELFF
TGCGCCAGCAGCCAATTTGTTACTAGCGGAGACAACGCGAACACCGGGGAGCTGTTTTTT
>TRBV9|TRBD2|TRBJ2-7|few
CASSVAGGVYEQYF
TGTGCCAGCAGCGTAGCGGGAGGGGTTTACGAGCAGTACTTC
>TRBV13|.|TRBJ2-7|once
CASSLEQGLSYEQYF
TGTGCCAGCAGCTTAGAACAGGGATTATCCTACGAGCAGTACTTC
>TRBV27|TRBD1|TRBJ2-2|few
CASSFLTGGASGELFF
TGTGCCAGCAGTTTTTTGACAGGGGGTGCGTCCGGGGAGCTGTTTTTT
>TRBV9|.|TRBJ1-1|.
CASSVDSGEEAFF
TGTGCCAGCAGCGTAGATAGCGGGGAAGAAGCTTTCTTT
>TRBV5-4|.|TRBJ2-7|.
CASSLAVAHAYEQYF
TGTGCCAGCAGCTTGGCGGTAGCCCATGCCTACGAGCAGTACTTC
>TRBV15|TRBD1|TRBJ1-3|.
CATSNPDRAGNTIYF
TGTGCCACCAGCAACCCAGACAGGGCTGGAAACACCATATATTTT
>TRBV4-3|TRBD1|TRBJ2-7|few
CASSQDFRGRDEQYF
TGCGCCAGCAGCCAAGATTTCAGGGGGCGCGACGAGCAGTACTTC
>TRBV7-2|.|TRBJ2-1|.
CASSPWELAGNEQFF
TGTGCCAGCAGCCCTTGGGAACTAGCTGGGAATGAGCAGTTCTTC
>TRBV19|TRBD1|TRBJ2-7|.
CASSGQVVNEQYF
TGTGCCAGTAGCGGACAGGTTGTGAACGAGCAGTACTTC
>TRBV27|.|TRBJ2-5|few
CASGAETQYF
TGTGCCAGCGGGGCGGAGACCCAGTACTTC
>TRBV5-4|.|TRBJ2-2|.
CASSLNLAPGELFF
TGTGCCAGCAGCTTGAATTTAGCCCCCGGGGAGCTGTTTTTT
>TRBV19|.|TRBJ2-7|.
CASSTPLGQGAPYEQYF
TGTGCCAGTAGTACCCCACTGGGACAAGGGGCACCCTACGAGCAGTACTTC
>TRBV6-1|TRBD1|TRBJ2-7|.
CASSESGTGSYEQYF
TGTGCCAGCAGTGAAAGTGGGACAGGGAGCTACGAGCAGTACTTC
>TRBV4-2|.|TRBJ2-7|.
CASSQDHRGSVYEQYF
TGTGCCAGCAGCCAAGATCACCGGGGATCAGTGTACGAGCAGTACTTC